These 4 T cell receptor beta chains were all obtained from the same sample, sequenced in a study of memory CD4+ T cells and cytomegalovirus serostatus. Sequencing was performed with immunoSEQ multiplex PCR; in TCRdb, only in-frame clones are kept and a portion is missing. The sample carries 50,000 to 60,000 clones, approximately 80% recorded once. Single viable CD3+CD4+CD8-CD45RO+ cells were sorted as the memory CD4+ T cells. Sequenced sample: memory CD4+ T cells from blood. Every receptor here comes from an adult in good health and CMV-seronegative.

The chain carries TRBV19 and TRBJ1-2; D call uncertain. From germline, CDR1 is LNHDA and CDR2 SQIVND (reference sequence). V was shortened by 8 bases and J by 6 bases, with 13 bases between the two germline ends. CDR3 size: 12 residues. The CDR3 bases are TGTGCCAGTTCGCAGGCGTGGAATGGCTACACCTTC. Encoded protein: CASSQAWNGYTF.

This chain connects TRBV7-2 to TRBJ2-4; D not certain. This CDR3 contains 11 residues. V was cut by 5 bases and J by 6 bases, with 5 bases left in between. Germline-derived CDR1 and CDR2 are SGHTA and FQGNSA. CDR3: CASSPGNIQYF. For the CDR3, the DNA is TGTGCCAGCAGCCCCGGAAACATTCAGTACTTC.

This clone has a handful of counts. The rearrangement links TRBV7-8 to TRBJ1-1; 7 bases are shared with TRBD1. CDR1 is SGHVS, CDR2 FQNEAQ, per germline. The CDR3 contains 15 residues. Trimming cost V 3 bases and J 4 bases; bases outside gene matches: 8. The CDR3 DNA follows: TGTGCCAGCAGCTTTCGGGGACAGAAGGTCACTGAAGCTTTCTTT. This gives the protein CASSFRGQKVTEAFF.

The J gene is TRBJ1-5, the V gene TRBV6-1, with D maybe TRBD1 (5 bases). Germline lookup yields CDR1 MNHNS and CDR2 SASEGT. V was shortened by 8 bases and J by 5 bases, with 13 bases between the two germline ends. The CDR3 runs to 13 residues. The chain's CDR3 is CASRSGDHQPQHF. CDR3 sequence (DNA): TGTGCCAGCCGGTCTGGGGACCATCAGCCCCAGCATTTT.